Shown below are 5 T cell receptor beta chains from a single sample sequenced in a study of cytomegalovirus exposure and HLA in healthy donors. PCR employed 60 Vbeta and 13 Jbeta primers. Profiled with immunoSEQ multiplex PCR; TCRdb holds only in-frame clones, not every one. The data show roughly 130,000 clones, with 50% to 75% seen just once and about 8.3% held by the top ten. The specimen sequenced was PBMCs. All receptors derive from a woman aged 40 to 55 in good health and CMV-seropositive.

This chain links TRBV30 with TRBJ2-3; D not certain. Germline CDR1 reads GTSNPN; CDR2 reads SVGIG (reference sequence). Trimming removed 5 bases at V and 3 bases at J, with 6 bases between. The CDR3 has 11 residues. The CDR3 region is CAWGITDTQYF. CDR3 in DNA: TGTGCCTGGGGCATAACAGATACGCAGTATTTT.

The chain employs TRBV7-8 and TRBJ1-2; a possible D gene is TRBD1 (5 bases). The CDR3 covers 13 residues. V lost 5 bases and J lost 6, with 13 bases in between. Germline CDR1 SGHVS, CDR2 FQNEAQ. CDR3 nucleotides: TGTGCCAGCAGCACGCGGGGCCAGGATGGCTACACCTTC. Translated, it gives CASSTRGQDGYTF.

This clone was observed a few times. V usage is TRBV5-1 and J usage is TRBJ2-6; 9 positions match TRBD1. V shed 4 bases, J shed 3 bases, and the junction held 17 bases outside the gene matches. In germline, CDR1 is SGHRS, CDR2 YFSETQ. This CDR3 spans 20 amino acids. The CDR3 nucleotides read TGCGCCAGCAGCCCCCTCCGTGGGGACAGGGTCCTTCTTGGGGCCAACGTCCTGACTTTC. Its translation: CASSPLRGDRVLLGANVLTF.

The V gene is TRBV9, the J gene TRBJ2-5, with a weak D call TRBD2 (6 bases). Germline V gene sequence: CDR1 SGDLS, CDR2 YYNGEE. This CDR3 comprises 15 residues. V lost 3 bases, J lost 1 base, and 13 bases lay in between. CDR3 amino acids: CASSGGGAIQETQYF. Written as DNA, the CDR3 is TGTGCCAGCAGCGGAGGCGGGGCCATCCAAGAGACCCAGTACTTC. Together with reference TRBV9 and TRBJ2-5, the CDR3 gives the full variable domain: DSGVTQTPKHLITATGQRVTLRCSPRSGDLSVYWYQQSLDQGLQFLIQYYNGEERAKGNILERFSAQQFPDLHSELNLSSLELGDSALYFCASSGGGAIQETQYFGPGTRLLVL.

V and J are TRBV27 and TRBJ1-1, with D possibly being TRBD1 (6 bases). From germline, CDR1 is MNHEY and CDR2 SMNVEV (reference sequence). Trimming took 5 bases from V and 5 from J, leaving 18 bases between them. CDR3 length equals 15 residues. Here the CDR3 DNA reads TGTGCCAGCAGTCCTGGGGCAGGGGAGCGGACTGAAGCTTTCTTT. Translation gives CASSPGAGERTEAFF.